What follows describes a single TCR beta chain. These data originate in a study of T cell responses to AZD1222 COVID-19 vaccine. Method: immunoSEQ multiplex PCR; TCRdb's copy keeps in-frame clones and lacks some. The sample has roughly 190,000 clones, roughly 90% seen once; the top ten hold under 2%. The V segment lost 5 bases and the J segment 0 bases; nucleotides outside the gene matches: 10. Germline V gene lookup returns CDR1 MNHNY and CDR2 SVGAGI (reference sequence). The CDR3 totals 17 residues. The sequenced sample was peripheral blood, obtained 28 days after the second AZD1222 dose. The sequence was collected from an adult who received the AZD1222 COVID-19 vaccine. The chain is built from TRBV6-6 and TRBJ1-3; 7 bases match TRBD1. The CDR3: CASSPRQGGTSGNTIYF. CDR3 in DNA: TGTGCCAGCAGTCCAAGACAGGGAGGGACCTCTGGAAACACCATATATTTT.